A selection of T cell receptor beta chains follows, all from one sample in a study of PD-1 and CTLA-4 blockade in melanoma. Libraries were prepared by immunoSEQ multiplex PCR; TCRdb keeps only in-frame clonotypes and omits some of them. Of around 31,000 clones listed, about 87% were seen once; the top ten hold 5% to 8%. The sample here was CD8+ T cells from peripheral blood, taken from a patient given anti-PD-1 treatment. The receptors shown here come from a human donor with melanoma. CDR3s include the opening cysteine and the closing phenylalanine or tryptophan. Each record gives: D gene, V gene, J gene, clone size, CDR3 protein, CDR3 DNA. A D gene is named only where the DNA matches it firmly. Some rows mark clone size as missing; the rest say once, few, many or name a class of expanded clone.

>TRBD2|TRBV27|TRBJ2-1|once
CASSWRGEEQFF
TGTGCCAGCAGTTGGCGGGGGGAAGAGCAGTTCTTC
>.|TRBV7-8|TRBJ1-2|.
CASSTGTYGYTF
TGTGCCAGCAGCACAGGGACCTATGGCTACACCTTC
>.|TRBV27|TRBJ1-1|once
CASSLQQDSYPLDPRLNTEAFF
TGTGCCAGCAGTTTACAACAAGACTCGTACCCCCTTGACCCCCGTTTGAACACTGAAGCTTTCTTT
>.|TRBV12-3/TRBV12-4|TRBJ2-3|.
CASSLLGVDTQYF
TGTGCCAGCAGTTTATTAGGGGTAGATACGCAGTATTTT
>.|TRBV6-4|TRBJ1-2|.
CASSDSAYHGSRSGYTF
TGTGCCAGCAGTGACTCGGCGTATCATGGTTCACGGTCCGGCTACACCTTC
>.|TRBV4-3|TRBJ1-1|.
CASSQGGMEGLVTEAFF
TGCGCCAGCAGCCAAGGGGGTATGGAGGGATTGGTCACTGAAGCTTTCTTT
>.|TRBV6-5|TRBJ1-1|.
CASSRAEAFF
TGTGCCAGCAGTAGGGCTGAAGCTTTCTTT
>.|TRBV13|TRBJ2-7|.
CASSLGYEQYF
TGTGCCAGCAGCTTAGGCTACGAGCAGTACTTC
>.|TRBV12-3/TRBV12-4|TRBJ1-2|.
CASSYSGDGYTF
TGTGCCAGCAGTTATTCCGGGGATGGCTACACCTTC
>TRBD1|TRBV28|TRBJ1-1|.
CASSFRDRGRLNTEAFF
TGTGCCAGCAGTTTCAGGGACAGGGGGCGCTTGAACACTGAAGCTTTCTTT
>.|TRBV20-1|TRBJ1-1|once
CSASIRPGTEAFF
TGCAGTGCTAGTATAAGGCCGGGGACTGAAGCTTTCTTT
>TRBD1|TRBV28|TRBJ2-7|once
CASSPMEPGGFSYEQYF
TGTGCCAGCAGTCCTATGGAGCCAGGGGGCTTCTCCTACGAGCAGTACTTC
>.|TRBV9|TRBJ1-2|.
CASSGIRTATANYGYTF
TGTGCCAGCAGCGGGATCAGGACAGCGACCGCCAACTATGGCTACACCTTC
>TRBD1|TRBV4-3|TRBJ1-6|.
CASSQDWDSGNSPLHF
TGCGCCAGCAGCCAAGATTGGGACAGTGGGAATTCACCCCTCCACTTT
>.|TRBV7-2|TRBJ1-1|.
CASSLKGWGNTEAFF
TGTGCCAGCAGCTTAAAAGGATGGGGGAACACTGAAGCTTTCTTT
>.|TRBV4-1|TRBJ1-5|.
CASSQDGVQPQHF
TGCGCCAGCAGCCAAGACGGGGTCCAGCCCCAGCATTTT
>.|TRBV6-2/TRBV6-3|TRBJ2-5|.
CASSYGETQYF
TGTGCCAGCAGTTACGGTGAGACCCAGTACTTC
>.|TRBV6-5|TRBJ2-1|.
CASSYSGNEQFF
TGTGCCAGCAGTTACTCCGGCAATGAGCAGTTCTTC
>.|TRBV7-6|TRBJ1-1|.
CASSPKILNTEAFF
TGTGCCAGCAGCCCTAAGATTTTGAACACTGAAGCTTTCTTT
>.|TRBV7-3|TRBJ2-6|.
CASSLGDLSGANVLTF
TGTGCCAGCAGCTTAGGGGACCTCTCTGGGGCCAACGTCCTGACTTTC
>TRBD2|TRBV2|TRBJ2-5|.
CASSGTSGGAGETQYF
TGTGCCAGCAGTGGTACTAGCGGGGGGGCAGGAGAGACCCAGTACTTC
>.|TRBV27|TRBJ2-7|.
CASSPRNLGEQYF
TGTGCCAGCAGTCCCCGTAATCTCGGCGAGCAGTACTTC
>.|TRBV10-2|TRBJ1-1|.
CASSDTRNTEAFF
TGCGCCAGCAGTGATACACGGAACACTGAAGCTTTCTTT
>.|TRBV6-1|TRBJ1-3|.
CASSEDTSGGNTIYF
TGTGCCAGCAGTGAAGACACCAGCGGTGGAAACACCATATATTTT
>TRBD1|TRBV4-3|TRBJ1-2|.
CASSEDRTLRLYGYTF
TGCGCCAGCAGCGAGGACAGGACCCTACGATTGTATGGCTACACCTTC
>TRBD2|TRBV7-2|TRBJ2-7|few
CASSLVLAGGPSEQYF
TGTGCCAGCAGCTTAGTGCTAGCGGGGGGGCCATCCGAGCAGTACTTC
>.|TRBV29-1|TRBJ2-7|.
CSVEDGFTYEQYF
TGCAGCGTTGAAGACGGATTTACCTACGAGCAGTACTTC
>.|TRBV27|TRBJ2-1|.
CASSLGNEQFF
TGTGCCAGCAGTTTAGGGAATGAGCAGTTCTTC
>TRBD1|TRBV6-5|TRBJ1-5|.
CASRKDRLNQPQHF
TGTGCCAGCAGGAAGGACAGGCTCAATCAGCCCCAGCATTTT
>.|TRBV11-3|TRBJ2-7|few
CASSQGQGPSYEQYF
TGTGCCAGCAGCCAAGGGCAGGGGCCCTCCTACGAGCAGTACTTC
>.|TRBV3-1/TRBV3-2|TRBJ2-2|.
CASSLGISDAGELFF
TGTGCCAGCAGCCTAGGGATCTCAGACGCCGGGGAGCTGTTTTTT
>.|TRBV4-2|TRBJ1-5|once
CASSQGASQPQHF
TGTGCCAGCAGCCAAGGGGCGTCGCAGCCCCAGCATTTT
>TRBD1|TRBV7-9|TRBJ2-7|.
CASSSNRDSYPYEQYF
TGTGCCAGCAGCTCTAACCGGGACAGCTATCCATACGAGCAGTACTTC
>.|TRBV5-5|TRBJ2-2|once
CASSLAQSPNTGELFF
TGTGCCAGCAGCTTGGCCCAGAGCCCGAACACCGGGGAGCTGTTTTTT
>.|TRBV14|TRBJ2-5|.
CASSQASLWETQYF
TGTGCCAGCAGCCAAGCAAGCCTTTGGGAGACCCAGTACTTC
>.|TRBV2|TRBJ1-1|.
CASTEGQPNTEAFF
TGTGCCAGCACCGAGGGGCAACCGAACACTGAAGCTTTCTTT
>.|TRBV6-4|TRBJ2-3|.
CASSDLPGGSTDTQYF
TGTGCCAGCAGTGACCTGCCTGGGGGTAGCACAGATACGCAGTATTTT
>.|TRBV5-4|TRBJ2-3|.
CASSLGSADTQYF
TGTGCCAGCAGCTTGGGAAGCGCAGATACGCAGTATTTT
>.|TRBV7-3|TRBJ2-3|.
CASSLISGADTQYF
TGTGCCAGCAGCTTAATCTCCGGAGCAGATACGCAGTATTTT
>.|TRBV7-8|TRBJ1-4|.
CATQKKVTGSEKLFF
TGTGCCACCCAAAAAAAGGTTACGGGCTCTGAAAAACTGTTTTTT
>.|TRBV25-1|TRBJ1-1|.
CASSEPGVGTEAFF
TGTGCCAGCAGTGAACCGGGAGTTGGCACTGAAGCTTTCTTT
>.|TRBV7-9|TRBJ1-2|.
CASSLQQPESYTF
TGTGCCAGCAGCCTCCAACAGCCTGAGAGCTACACCTTC
>.|TRBV10-3|TRBJ1-1|.
CAIKGSLGGALAEAFF
TGTGCCATCAAAGGATCGTTGGGAGGGGCCCTGGCTGAAGCTTTCTTT
>.|TRBV27|TRBJ2-7|.
CASSSEVRGYEQYF
TGTGCCAGCAGTTCCGAAGTGAGGGGATACGAGCAGTACTTC
>.|TRBV28|TRBJ1-1|.
CASSLWGAFTEAFF
TGTGCCAGCAGTTTATGGGGGGCATTCACTGAAGCTTTCTTT
>TRBD1|TRBV3-1/TRBV3-2|TRBJ2-5|.
CASSHDAGGETQYF
TGTGCCAGCAGCCATGACGCAGGGGGAGAGACCCAGTACTTC
>TRBD1|TRBV27|TRBJ1-2|.
CASKESLGQDYGYTF
TGTGCCAGCAAGGAGAGCTTAGGACAGGACTATGGCTACACCTTC
>.|TRBV2|TRBJ2-7|.
CASSELGANEQYF
TGTGCCAGCAGTGAACTAGGGGCAAACGAGCAGTACTTC
>.|TRBV6-4|TRBJ2-2|.
CASSPIMGRDGELFF
TGTGCCAGCAGTCCTATCATGGGCAGGGACGGGGAGCTGTTTTTT
>.|TRBV27|TRBJ2-1|.
CASSFGGLADEQFF
TGTGCCAGCAGTTTTGGTGGCCTTGCGGATGAGCAGTTCTTC
>.|TRBV12-3/TRBV12-4|TRBJ2-2|few
CASTDPTGELFF
TGTGCCAGCACCGATCCAACCGGGGAGCTGTTTTTT
>TRBD1|TRBV5-6|TRBJ2-7|once
CASSHRTGSYEQYF
TGTGCCAGCAGCCACAGGACAGGCAGCTACGAGCAGTACTTC
>.|TRBV19|TRBJ1-1|.
CASSIGEMNTEAFF
TGTGCCAGTAGTATAGGAGAGATGAACACTGAAGCTTTCTTT
>.|TRBV2|TRBJ2-1|.
CASSEGASIDEQFF
TGTGCCAGCAGTGAAGGAGCTAGTATCGATGAGCAGTTCTTC
>.|TRBV28|TRBJ1-3|.
CASSSPLIAHSGNTIYF
TGTGCCAGCAGTTCGCCACTCATTGCCCACTCTGGAAACACCATATATTTT